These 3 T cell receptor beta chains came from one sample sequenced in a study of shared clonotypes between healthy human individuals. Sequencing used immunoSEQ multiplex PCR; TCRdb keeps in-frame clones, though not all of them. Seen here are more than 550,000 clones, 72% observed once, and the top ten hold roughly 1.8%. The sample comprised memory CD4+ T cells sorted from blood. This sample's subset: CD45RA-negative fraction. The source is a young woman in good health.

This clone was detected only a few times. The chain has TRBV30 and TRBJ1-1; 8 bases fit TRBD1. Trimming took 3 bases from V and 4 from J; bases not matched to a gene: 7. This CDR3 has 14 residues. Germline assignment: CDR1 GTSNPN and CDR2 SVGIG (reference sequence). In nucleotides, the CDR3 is TGTGCCTGGAGCCCAGGACAGGGCGGCACTGAAGCTTTCTTT. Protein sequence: CAWSPGQGGTEAFF.

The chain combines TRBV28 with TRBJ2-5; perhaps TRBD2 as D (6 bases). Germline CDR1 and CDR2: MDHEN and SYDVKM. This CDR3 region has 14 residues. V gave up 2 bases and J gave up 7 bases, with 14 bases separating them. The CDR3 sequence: CASSLGGVSGTQYF. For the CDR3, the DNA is TGTGCCAGCAGTTTAGGCGGGGTCAGTGGGACCCAGTACTTC. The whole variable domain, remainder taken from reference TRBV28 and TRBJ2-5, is DVKVTQSSRYLVKRTGEKVFLECVQDMDHENMFWYRQDPGLGLRLIYFSYDVKMKEKGDIPEGYSVSREKKERFSLILESASTNQTSMYLCASSLGGVSGTQYFGPGTRLLVL.

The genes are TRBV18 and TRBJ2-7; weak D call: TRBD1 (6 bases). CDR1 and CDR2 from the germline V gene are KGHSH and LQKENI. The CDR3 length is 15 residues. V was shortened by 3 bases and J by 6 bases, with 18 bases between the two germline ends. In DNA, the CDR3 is TGTGCCAGCTCACCCGATACCGGACAGTACAGCGAGCAGTACTTC. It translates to CASSPDTGQYSEQYF.